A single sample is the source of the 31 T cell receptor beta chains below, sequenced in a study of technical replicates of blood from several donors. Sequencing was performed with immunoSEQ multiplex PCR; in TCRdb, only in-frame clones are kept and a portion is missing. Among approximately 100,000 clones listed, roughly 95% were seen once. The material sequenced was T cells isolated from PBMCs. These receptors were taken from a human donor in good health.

CDR3 nucleotide sequence: TGTGCCAGCAGTGCGGTGGATCTGCCCCAGCATTTT. Translating gives CASSAVDLPQHF. This chain connects TRBV28 to TRBJ1-5; D uncertain. The ends were cut back, 5 bases at V and 9 bases at J, with 11 bases in the middle. Germline-derived CDR1 and CDR2 are MDHEN and SYDVKM. CDR3 length: 12 amino acids.

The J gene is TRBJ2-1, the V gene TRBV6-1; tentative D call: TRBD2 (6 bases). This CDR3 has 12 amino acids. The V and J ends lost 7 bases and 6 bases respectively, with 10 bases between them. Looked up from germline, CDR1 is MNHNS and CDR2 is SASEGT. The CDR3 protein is CASKGTGNEQFF. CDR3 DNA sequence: TGTGCCAGCAAGGGGACTGGCAATGAGCAGTTCTTC.

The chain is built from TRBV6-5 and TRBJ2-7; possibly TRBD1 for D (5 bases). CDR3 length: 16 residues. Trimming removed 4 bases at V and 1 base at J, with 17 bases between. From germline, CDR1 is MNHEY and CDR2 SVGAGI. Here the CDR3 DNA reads TGTGCCAGCAGTTTCCCCACGTGGGGCTGGTCCTACGAGCAGTACTTC. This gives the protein CASSFPTWGWSYEQYF.

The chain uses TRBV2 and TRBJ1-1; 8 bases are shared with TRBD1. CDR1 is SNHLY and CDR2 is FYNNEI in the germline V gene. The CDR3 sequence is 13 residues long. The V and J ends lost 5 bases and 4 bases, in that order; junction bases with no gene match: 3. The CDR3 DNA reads TGTGCCAGCAGTTTAGGACAGGGCACTGAAGCTTTCTTT. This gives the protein CASSLGQGTEAFF.

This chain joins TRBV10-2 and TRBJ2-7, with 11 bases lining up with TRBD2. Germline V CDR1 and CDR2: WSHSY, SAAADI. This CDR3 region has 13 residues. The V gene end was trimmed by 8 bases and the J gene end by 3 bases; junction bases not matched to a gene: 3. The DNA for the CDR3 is TGCGCCAGCGGGGGGACTAGCGGCTACGAGCAGTACTTC. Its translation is CASGGTSGYEQYF.

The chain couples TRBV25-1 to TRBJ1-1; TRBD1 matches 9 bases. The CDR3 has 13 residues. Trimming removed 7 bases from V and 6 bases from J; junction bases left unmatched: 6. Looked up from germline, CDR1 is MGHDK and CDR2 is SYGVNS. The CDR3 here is CASTRTGAAEAFF. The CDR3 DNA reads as TGTGCCAGCACTCGGACAGGGGCTGCTGAAGCTTTCTTT.

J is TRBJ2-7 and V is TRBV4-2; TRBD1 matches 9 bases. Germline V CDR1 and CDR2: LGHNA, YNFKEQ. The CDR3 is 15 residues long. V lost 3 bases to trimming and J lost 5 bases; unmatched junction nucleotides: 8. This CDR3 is CASSQPPGQGNEQYF. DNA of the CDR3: TGTGCCAGCAGCCAGCCGCCGGGACAGGGTAACGAGCAGTACTTC.

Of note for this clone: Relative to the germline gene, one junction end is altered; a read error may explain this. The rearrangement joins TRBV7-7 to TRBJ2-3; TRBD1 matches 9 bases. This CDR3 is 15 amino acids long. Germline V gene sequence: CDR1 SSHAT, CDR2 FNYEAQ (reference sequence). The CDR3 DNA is TGTGCTAGCAGCTTATCGGACAGGGGTCAAGATACGCAGTATTTT. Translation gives CASSLSDRGQDTQYF.

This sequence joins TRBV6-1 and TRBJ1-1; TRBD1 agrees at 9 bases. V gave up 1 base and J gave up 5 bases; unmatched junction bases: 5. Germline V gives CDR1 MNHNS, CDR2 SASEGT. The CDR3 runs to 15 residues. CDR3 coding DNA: TGTGCCAGCAGTGAAGGGGACAGGGCCGGGACTGAAGCTTTCTTT. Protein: CASSEGDRAGTEAFF.

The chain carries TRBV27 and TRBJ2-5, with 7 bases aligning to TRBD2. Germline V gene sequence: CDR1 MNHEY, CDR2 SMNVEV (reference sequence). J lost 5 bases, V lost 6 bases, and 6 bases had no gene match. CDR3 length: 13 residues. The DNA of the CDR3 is TGTGCCAGCAGACACGTAGCGGGTGAGACCCAGTACTTC. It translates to CASRHVAGETQYF.

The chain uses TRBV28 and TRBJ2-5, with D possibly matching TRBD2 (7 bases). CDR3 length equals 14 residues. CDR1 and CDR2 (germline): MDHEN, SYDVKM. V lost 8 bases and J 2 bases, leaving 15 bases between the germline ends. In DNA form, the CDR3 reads TGTGCCAGCGGGAGGGGGGGGGCTCAAGAGACCCAGTACTTC. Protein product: CASGRGGAQETQYF.

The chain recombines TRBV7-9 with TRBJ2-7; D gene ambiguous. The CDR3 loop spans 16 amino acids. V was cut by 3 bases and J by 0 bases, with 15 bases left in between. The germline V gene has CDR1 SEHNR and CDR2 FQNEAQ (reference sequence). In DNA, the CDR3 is TGTGCCAGCAGCTTGGTGGCGACGAAGCGCTCCTACGAGCAGTACTTC. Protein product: CASSLVATKRSYEQYF. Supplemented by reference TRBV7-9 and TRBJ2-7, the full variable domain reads DTGVSQNPRHKITKRGQNVTFRCDPISEHNRLYWYRQTLGQGPEFLTYFQNEAQLEKSRLLSDRFSAERPKGSFSTLEIQRTEQGDSAMYLCASSLVATKRSYEQYFGPGTRLTVT.

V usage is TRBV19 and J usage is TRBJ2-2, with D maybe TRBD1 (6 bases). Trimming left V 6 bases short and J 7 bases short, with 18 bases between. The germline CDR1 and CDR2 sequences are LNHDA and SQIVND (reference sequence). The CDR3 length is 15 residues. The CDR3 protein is CASRRGQTEFGELFF. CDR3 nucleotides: TGTGCCAGTAGGAGAGGACAGACCGAGTTCGGGGAGCTGTTTTTT.

CDR3 protein: CASSAGGTGKGNTIYF. The CDR3 DNA follows: TGTGCCAGCAGCGCCGGCGGGACAGGGAAGGGAAACACCATATATTTT. V usage is TRBV7-9 and J usage is TRBJ1-3, with TRBD1 matching 9 bases. Unmatched junction bases numbered 9, after V lost 5 bases and J lost 4 bases. The CDR3 contains 16 residues. Germline V CDR1 and CDR2: SEHNR, FQNEAQ (reference sequence).

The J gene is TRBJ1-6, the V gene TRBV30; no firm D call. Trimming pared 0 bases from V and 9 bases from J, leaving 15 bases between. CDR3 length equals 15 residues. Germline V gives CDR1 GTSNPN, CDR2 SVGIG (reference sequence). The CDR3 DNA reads TGTGCCTGGAGTGTACGGTCCCCAATTGGTTCACCCCTCCACTTT. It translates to CAWSVRSPIGSPLHF.

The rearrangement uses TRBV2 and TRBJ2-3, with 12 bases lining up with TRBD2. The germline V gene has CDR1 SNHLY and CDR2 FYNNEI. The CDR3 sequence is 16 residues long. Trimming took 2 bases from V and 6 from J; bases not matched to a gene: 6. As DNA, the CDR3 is TGTGCCAGCAGTGAATCCCGGACTAGCGGGGCGGATACGCAGTATTTT. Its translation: CASSESRTSGADTQYF.

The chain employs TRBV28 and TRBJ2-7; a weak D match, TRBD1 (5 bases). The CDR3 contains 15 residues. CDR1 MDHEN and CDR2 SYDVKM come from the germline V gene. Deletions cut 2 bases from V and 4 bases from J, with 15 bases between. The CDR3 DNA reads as TGTGCCAGCAGTTTAGTCGGGCAGGGTGTGTACGAGCAGTACTTC. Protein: CASSLVGQGVYEQYF.

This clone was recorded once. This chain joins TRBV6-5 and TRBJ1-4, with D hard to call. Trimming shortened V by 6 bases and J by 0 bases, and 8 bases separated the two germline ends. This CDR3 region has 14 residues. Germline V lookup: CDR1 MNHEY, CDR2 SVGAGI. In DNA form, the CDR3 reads TGTGCCAGCAGCCGGAGCACAACTAATGAAAAACTGTTTTTT. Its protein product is CASSRSTTNEKLFF.

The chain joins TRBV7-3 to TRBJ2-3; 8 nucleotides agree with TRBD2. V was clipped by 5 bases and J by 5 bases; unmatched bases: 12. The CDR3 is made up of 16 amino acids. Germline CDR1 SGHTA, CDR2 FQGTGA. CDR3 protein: CASSLSGPGGVDTQYF. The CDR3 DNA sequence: TGTGCCAGCAGCCTTTCAGGGCCGGGAGGGGTAGATACGCAGTATTTT. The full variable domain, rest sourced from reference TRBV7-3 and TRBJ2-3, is GAGVSQTPSNKVTEKGKYVELRCDPISGHTALYWYRQSLGQGPEFLIYFQGTGAADDSGLPNDRFFAVRPEGSVSTLKIQRTERGDSAVYLCASSLSGPGGVDTQYFGPGTRLTVL.

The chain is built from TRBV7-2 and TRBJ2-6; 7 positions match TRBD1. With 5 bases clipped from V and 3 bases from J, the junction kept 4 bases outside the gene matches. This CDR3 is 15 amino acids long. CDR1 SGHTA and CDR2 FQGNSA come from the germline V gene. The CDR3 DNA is TGTGCCAGCAGCCCAGGGGGAAATGGGGCCAACGTCCTGACTTTC. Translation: CASSPGGNGANVLTF.

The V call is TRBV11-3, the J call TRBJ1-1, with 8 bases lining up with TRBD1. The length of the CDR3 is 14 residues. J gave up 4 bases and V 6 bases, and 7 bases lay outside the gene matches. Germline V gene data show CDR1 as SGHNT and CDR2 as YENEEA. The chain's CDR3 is CASRDRVRGTEAFF. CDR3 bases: TGTGCCAGCAGGGACAGGGTACGAGGCACTGAAGCTTTCTTT.

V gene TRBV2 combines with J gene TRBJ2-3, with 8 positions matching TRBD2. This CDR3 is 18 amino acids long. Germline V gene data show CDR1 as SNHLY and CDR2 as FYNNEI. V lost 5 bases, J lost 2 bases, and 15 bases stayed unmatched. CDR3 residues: CASSPAPGLVIYTDTQYF. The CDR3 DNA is TGTGCCAGCAGTCCGGCGCCGGGACTAGTCATATACACAGATACGCAGTATTTT. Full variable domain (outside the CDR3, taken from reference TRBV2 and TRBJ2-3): EPEVTQTPSHQVTQMGQEVILRCVPISNHLYFYWYRQILGQKVEFLVSFYNNEISEKSEIFDDQFSVERPDGSNFTLKIRSTKLEDSAMYFCASSPAPGLVIYTDTQYFGPGTRLTVL.

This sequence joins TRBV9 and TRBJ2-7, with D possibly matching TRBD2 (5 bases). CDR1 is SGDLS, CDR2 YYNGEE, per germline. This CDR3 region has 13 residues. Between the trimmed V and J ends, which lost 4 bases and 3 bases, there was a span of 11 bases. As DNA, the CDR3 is TGTGCCAGCAGCAAGGAGGACGGCTACGAGCAGTACTTC. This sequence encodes CASSKEDGYEQYF.

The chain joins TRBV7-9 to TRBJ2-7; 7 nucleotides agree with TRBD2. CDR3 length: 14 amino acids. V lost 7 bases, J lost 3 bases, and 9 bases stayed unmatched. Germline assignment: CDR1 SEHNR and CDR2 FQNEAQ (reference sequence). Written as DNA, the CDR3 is TGTGCCAGCATCCAAATCGGGGGGAGCTACGAGCAGTACTTC. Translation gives CASIQIGGSYEQYF.

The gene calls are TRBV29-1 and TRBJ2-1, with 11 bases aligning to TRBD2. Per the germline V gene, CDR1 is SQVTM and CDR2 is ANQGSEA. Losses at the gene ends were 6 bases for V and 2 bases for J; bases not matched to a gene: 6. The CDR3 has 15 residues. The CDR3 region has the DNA TGCAGCGTGCAAACTAGCGGGGGAGCCTACAATGAGCAGTTCTTC. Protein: CSVQTSGGAYNEQFF.

CDR3 loop: CASSVDRYTGELFF. The CDR3 coding sequence is TGTGCCAGCAGTGTTGACAGGTACACCGGGGAGCTGTTTTTT. The chain recombines TRBV2 with TRBJ2-2, with a tentative D call TRBD1 (6 bases). Per germline, CDR1 SNHLY and CDR2 FYNNEI. V was clipped by 4 bases and J by 3 bases, with 9 bases between them. This CDR3 contains 14 residues. The whole variable domain, filled in from reference TRBV2 and TRBJ2-2, reads EPEVTQTPSHQVTQMGQEVILRCVPISNHLYFYWYRQILGQKVEFLVSFYNNEISEKSEIFDDQFSVERPDGSNFTLKIRSTKLEDSAMYFCASSVDRYTGELFFGEGSRLTVL.

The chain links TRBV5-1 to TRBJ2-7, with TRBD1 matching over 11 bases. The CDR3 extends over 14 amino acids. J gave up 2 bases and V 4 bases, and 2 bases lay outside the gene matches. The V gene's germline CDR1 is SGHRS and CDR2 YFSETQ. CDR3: CASSRTGGPYEQYF. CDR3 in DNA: TGCGCCAGCAGCCGGACAGGGGGCCCCTACGAGCAGTACTTC.

The CDR3 DNA reads as TGTGCCAGCACCACGCACTCAGGACAGGGATCTTATAGCAATCAGCCCCAGCATTTT. This gives the protein CASTTHSGQGSYSNQPQHF. This chain joins TRBV7-9 and TRBJ1-5; 8 bases agree with TRBD1. This CDR3 contains 19 residues. V was pared by 7 bases and J by 0 bases, with 17 bases of the junction left unmatched. The germline V gene has CDR1 SEHNR and CDR2 FQNEAQ (reference sequence).

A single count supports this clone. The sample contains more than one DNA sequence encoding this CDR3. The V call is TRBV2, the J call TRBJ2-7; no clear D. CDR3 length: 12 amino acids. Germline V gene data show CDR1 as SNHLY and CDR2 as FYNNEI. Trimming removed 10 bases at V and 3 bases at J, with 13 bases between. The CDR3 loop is CATTVDIYEQYF. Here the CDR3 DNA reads TGTGCCACCACAGTAGACATCTACGAGCAGTACTTC.

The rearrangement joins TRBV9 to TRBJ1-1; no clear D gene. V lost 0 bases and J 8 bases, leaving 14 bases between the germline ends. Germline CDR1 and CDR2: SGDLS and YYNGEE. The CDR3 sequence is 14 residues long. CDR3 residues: CASSVEVSGPEAFF. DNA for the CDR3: TGTGCCAGCAGCGTAGAGGTCAGTGGGCCAGAAGCTTTCTTT.

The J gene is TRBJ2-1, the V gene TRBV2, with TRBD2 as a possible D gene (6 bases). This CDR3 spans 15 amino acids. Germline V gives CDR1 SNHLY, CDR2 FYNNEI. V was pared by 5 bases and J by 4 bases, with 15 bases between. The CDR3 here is CASSPPGLHYNEQFF. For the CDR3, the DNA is TGTGCCAGCAGTCCCCCGGGACTCCATTACAATGAGCAGTTCTTC.